This record looks at one T cell receptor (beta chain) sequence and its context. Its antigen is still unknown. No base quality information exists; no much larger clone differs at one position. Sequences SGHAT (CDR1) and FQNNGV (CDR2) are obtained from the germline V gene. The CDR3 covers 13 residues, taking in both the cysteine and the phenylalanine. This entry keeps only the CDR3 DNA: 39 bases, framed from base 1. The V and J ends are trimmed by 1 base and 5 bases, leaving 8 bases between them. The sample belongs to a study of control samples from healthy donors and cancer patients (TCRdb year 2020). The library relied on the immunoSEQ multiplex PCR assay. The table comes from immuneACCESS by way of TCRdb, which keeps in-frame sequences with V and J called. Part of the clones is missing from these tables; in studies checked, under half for an unresolved V gene and the rest for unknown reasons. Within this sample are 170,000 or so clones, with approximately 92% of them counted one time only. The ten largest clones add up to 2% of the sample.

The rearranged chain carries TRBV11-2 and TRBJ1-2, with an unclear D gene assignment. This receptor was obtained from a woman in her forties in good health. The sample comprised blood. The nucleotide sequence is given as TGTGCCAGCAGCTTAGGAGTAGGGTATGGCTACACCTTC. Its protein product is CASSLGVGYGYTF.